The entry that follows covers one TCR beta chain sequence. The data were obtained in a study of blood T cell repertoires in COVID-19. Across the whole study: Acute-phase and convalescent COVID-19 samples originated in the United States, Italy and Spain. From T cells, B-cell-depleted T cells, or PBMCs came the material, which was cDNA or gDNA.

Authors' analysis steps: From reference gene primer amplification, estimates of nucleated cell counts were derived. Using immunoSEQ multiplex PCR, the repertoire was profiled, and TCRdb retains in-frame clones only, with some absent. V and J calls and clone size are given by that table; D and trimming were obtained from the DNA. In the table there are 25,000 to 30,000 clones, roughly nine tenths of which are singletons. V was clipped by 1 base and J by 8 bases, with 9 bases between them. The germline gives CDR1 LNHDA, CDR2 SQIVND (reference sequence). There are 14 residues in the CDR3. The material sequenced was peripheral blood. The TCR originated in a human donor in a cohort sampled during active COVID-19. The genes are TRBV19 and TRBJ1-6; tentatively, D is TRBD1 (6 bases). CDR3 region: CASSIAGDDSPLHF. The DNA for the CDR3 is TGTGCCAGTAGTATAGCAGGGGATGATTCACCCCTCCACTTT.